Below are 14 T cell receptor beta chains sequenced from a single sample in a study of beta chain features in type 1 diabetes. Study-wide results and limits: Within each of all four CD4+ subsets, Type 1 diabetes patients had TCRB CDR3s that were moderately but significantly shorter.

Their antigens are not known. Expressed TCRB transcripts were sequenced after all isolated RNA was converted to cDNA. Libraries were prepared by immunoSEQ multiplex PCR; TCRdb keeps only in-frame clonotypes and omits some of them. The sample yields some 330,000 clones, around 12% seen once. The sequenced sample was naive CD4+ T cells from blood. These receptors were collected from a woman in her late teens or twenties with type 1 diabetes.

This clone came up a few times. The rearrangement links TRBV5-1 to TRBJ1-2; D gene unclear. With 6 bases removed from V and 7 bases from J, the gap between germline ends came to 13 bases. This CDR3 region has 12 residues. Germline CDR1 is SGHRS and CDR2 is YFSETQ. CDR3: CASITEGGGYTF. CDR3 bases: TGCGCCAGCATCACGGAGGGCGGTGGCTACACCTTC.

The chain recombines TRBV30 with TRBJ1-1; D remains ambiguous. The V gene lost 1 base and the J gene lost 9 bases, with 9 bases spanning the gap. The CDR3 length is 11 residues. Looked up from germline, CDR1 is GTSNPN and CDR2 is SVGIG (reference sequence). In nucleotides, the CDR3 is TGTGCCTGGAGTGGGGGAGGGCAAGCTTTCTTT. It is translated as CAWSGGGQAFF.

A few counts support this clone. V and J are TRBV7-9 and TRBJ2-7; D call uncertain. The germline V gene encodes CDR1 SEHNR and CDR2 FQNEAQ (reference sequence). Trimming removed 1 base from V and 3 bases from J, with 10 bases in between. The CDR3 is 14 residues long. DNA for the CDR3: TGTGCCAGCAGCTTAGTCGCGGCGGACTACGAGCAGTACTTC. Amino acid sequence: CASSLVAADYEQYF.

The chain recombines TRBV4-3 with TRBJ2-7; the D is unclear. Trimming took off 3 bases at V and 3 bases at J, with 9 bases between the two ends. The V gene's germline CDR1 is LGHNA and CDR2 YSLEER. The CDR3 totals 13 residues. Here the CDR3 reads CASSHGHSYEQYF. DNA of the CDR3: TGCGCCAGCAGCCATGGTCATAGCTACGAGCAGTACTTC.

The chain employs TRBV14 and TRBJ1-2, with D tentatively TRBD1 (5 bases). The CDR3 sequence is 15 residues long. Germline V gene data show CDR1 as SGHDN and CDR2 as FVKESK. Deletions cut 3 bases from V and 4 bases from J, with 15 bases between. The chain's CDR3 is CASSHKGMGFYGYTF. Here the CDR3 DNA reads TGTGCCAGCAGCCACAAGGGGATGGGGTTCTATGGCTACACCTTC. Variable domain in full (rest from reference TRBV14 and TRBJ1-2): EAGVTQFPSHSVIEKGQTVTLRCDPISGHDNLYWYRRVMGKEIKFLLHFVKESKQDESGMPNNRFLAERTGGTYSTLKVQPAELEDSGVYFCASSHKGMGFYGYTFGSGTRLTVV.

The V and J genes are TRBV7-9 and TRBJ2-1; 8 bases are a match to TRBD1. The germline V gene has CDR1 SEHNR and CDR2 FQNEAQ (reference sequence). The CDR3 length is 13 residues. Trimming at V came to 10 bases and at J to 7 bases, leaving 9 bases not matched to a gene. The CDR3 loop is CATSGQARNEQFF. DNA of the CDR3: TGTGCCACCTCGGGACAGGCGAGGAATGAGCAGTTCTTC.

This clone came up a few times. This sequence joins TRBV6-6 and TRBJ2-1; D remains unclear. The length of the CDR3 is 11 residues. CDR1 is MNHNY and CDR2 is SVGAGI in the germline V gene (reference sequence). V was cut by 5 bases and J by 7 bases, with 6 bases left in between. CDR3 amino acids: CASSPRNEQFF. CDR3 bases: TGTGCCAGCAGTCCGCGGAATGAGCAGTTCTTC.

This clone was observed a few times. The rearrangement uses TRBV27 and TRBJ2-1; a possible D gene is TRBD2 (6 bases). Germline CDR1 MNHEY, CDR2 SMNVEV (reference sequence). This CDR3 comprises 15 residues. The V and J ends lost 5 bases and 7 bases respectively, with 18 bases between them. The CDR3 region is CASSEGLRRVNEQFF. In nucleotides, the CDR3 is TGTGCCAGCAGTGAGGGGCTTAGGAGGGTAAATGAGCAGTTCTTC.

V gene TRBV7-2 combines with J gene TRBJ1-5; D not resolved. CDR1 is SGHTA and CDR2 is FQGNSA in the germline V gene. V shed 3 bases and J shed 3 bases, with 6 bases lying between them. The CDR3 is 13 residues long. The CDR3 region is CASSFSINQPQHF. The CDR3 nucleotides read TGTGCCAGCAGCTTTAGTATCAATCAGCCCCAGCATTTT. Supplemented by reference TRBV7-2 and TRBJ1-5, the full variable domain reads GAGVSQSPSNKVTEKGKDVELRCDPISGHTALYWYRQSLGQGLEFLIYFQGNSAPDKSGLPSDRFSAERTGGSVSTLTIQRTQQEDSAVYLCASSFSINQPQHFGDGTRLSIL.

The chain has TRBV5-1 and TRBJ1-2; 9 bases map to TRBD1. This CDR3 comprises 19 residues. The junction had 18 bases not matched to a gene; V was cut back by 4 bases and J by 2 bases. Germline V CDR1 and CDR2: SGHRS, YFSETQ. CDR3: CASSPRPGQGGRGNYGYTF. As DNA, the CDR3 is TGCGCCAGCAGCCCGAGACCGGGACAGGGAGGTCGGGGCAACTATGGCTACACCTTC.

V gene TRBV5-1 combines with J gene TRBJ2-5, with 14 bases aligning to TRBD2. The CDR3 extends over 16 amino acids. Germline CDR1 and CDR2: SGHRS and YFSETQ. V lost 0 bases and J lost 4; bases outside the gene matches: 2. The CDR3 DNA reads TGCGCCAGCAGCTTGGGACTAGCGGGAGGGCCAGAGACCCAGTACTTC. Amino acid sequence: CASSLGLAGGPETQYF.

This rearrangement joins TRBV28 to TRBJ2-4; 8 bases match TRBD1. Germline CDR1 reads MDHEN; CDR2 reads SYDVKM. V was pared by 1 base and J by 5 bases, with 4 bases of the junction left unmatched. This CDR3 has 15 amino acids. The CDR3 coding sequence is TGTGCCAGCAGTTTATTGGACAGGGACCAAAACATTCAGTACTTC. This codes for CASSLLDRDQNIQYF.

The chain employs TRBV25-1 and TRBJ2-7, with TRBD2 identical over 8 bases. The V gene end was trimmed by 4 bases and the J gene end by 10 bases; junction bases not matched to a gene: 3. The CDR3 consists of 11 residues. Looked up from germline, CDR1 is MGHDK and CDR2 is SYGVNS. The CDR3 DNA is TGTGCCAGCAGTGGAATAGCGGGACAGTACTTC. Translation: CASSGIAGQYF.

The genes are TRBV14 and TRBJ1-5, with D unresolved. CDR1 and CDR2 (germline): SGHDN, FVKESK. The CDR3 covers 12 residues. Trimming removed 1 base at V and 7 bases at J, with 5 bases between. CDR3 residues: CASSQGAQPQHF. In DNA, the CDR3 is TGTGCCAGCAGCCAAGGGGCACAGCCCCAGCATTTT.